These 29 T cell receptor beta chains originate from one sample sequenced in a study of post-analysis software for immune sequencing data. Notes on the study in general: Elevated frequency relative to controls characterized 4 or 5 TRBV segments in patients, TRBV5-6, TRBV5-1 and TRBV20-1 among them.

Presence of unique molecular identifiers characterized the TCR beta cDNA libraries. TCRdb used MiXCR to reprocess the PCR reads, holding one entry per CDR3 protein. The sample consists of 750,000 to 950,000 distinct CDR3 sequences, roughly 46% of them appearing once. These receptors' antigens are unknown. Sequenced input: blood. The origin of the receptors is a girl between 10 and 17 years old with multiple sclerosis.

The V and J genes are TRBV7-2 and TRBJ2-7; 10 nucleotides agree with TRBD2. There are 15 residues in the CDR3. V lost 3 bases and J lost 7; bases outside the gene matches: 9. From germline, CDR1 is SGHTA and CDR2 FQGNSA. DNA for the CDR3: TGTGCCAGCAGCTTTGGTACTAGCGGGGTGGGTGAGCAGTACTTC. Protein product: CASSFGTSGVGEQYF.

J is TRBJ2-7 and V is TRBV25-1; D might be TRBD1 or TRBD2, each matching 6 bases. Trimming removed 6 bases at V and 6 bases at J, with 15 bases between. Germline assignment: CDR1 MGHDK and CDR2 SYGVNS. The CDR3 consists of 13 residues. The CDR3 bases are TGTGCCAGCAGGATAGGGGGGAGAATCGAGCAGTACTTC. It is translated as CASRIGGRIEQYF.

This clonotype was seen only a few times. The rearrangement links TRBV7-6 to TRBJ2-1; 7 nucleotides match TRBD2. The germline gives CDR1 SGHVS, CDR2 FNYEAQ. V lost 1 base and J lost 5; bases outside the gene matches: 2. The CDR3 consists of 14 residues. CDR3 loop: CASSLGEGDNEQFF. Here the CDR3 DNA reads TGTGCCAGCAGCTTAGGGGAGGGTGACAATGAGCAGTTCTTC.

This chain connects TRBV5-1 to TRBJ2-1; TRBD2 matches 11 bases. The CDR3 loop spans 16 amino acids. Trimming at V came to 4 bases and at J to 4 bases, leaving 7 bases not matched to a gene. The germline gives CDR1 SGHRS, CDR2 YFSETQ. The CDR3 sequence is CASSVLGTSGYNEQFF. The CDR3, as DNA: TGCGCCAGCAGCGTCCTGGGGACTAGCGGATACAATGAGCAGTTCTTC.

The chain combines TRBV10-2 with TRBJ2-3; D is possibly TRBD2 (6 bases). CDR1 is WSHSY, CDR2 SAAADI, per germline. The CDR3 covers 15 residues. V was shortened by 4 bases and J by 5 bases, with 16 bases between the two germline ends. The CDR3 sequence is CASSAYGSPRDTQYF. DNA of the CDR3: TGCGCCAGCAGTGCATACGGGAGTCCGAGAGATACGCAGTATTTT.

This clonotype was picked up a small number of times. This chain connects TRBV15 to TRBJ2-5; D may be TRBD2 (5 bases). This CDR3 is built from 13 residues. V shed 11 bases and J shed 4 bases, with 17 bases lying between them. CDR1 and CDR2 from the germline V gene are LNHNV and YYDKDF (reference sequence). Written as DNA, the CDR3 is TGTGCCGTGAGACCAGGAGGCACAGAGACCCAGTACTTC. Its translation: CAVRPGGTETQYF.

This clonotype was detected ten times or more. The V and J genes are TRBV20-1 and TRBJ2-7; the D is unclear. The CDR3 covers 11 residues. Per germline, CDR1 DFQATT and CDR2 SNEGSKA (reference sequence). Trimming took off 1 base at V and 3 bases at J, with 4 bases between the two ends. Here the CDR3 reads CSARAHYEQYF. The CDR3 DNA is TGCAGTGCTAGAGCTCACTACGAGCAGTACTTC.

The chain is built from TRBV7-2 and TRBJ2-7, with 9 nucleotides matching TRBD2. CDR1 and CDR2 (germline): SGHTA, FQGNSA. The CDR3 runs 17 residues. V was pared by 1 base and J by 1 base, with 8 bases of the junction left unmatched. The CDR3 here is CASSLGVSGRGSYEQYF. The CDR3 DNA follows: TGTGCCAGCAGCTTAGGGGTTAGCGGGAGAGGGTCCTACGAGCAGTACTTC. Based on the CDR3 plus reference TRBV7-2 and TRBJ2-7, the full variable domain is GAGVSQSPSNKVTEKGKDVELRCDPISGHTALYWYRQSLGQGLEFLIYFQGNSAPDKSGLPSDRFSAERTGGSVSTLTIQRTQQEDSAVYLCASSLGVSGRGSYEQYFGPGTRLTVT.

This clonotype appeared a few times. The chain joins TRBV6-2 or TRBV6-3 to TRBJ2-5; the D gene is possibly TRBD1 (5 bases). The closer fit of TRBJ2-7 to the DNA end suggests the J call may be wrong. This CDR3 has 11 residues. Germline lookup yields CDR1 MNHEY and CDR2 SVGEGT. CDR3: CAATHRGEQYF. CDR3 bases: TGTGCCGCCACGCATAGGGGCGAGCAGTACTTC.

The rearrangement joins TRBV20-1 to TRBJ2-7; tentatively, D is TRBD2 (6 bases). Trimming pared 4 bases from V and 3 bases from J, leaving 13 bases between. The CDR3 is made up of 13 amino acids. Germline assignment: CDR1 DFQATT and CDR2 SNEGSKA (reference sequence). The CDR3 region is CSAKPGLFYEQYF. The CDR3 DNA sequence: TGCAGTGCTAAGCCGGGACTGTTCTACGAGCAGTACTTC.

The CDR3 reads CASSSHRNEQYF. DNA of the CDR3: TGTGCCAGCAGCTCGCACAGGAACGAGCAGTACTTC. The rearrangement uses TRBV11-1 and TRBJ2-7; perhaps TRBD1 as D (5 bases). This CDR3 is 12 amino acids long. Germline V gene lookup returns CDR1 SGHAT and CDR2 FQDESV (reference sequence). Trimming took 4 bases from V and 5 from J, leaving 9 bases between them.

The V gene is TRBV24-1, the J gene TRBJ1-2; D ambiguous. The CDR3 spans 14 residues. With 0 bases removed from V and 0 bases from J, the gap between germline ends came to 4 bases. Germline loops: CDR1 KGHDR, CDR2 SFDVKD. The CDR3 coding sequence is TGTGCCACCAGTGATTTGGAGGCTAACTATGGCTACACCTTC. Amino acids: CATSDLEANYGYTF.

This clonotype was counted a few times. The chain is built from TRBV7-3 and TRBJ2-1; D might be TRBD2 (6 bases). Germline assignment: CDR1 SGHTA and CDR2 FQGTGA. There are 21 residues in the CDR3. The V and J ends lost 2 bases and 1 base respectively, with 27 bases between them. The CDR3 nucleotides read TGTGCCAGCAGCTTATTGGGTGGTTCGGGCTTCGGGAGCGGTTCCTACAATGAGCAGTTCTTC. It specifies CASSLLGGSGFGSGSYNEQFF.

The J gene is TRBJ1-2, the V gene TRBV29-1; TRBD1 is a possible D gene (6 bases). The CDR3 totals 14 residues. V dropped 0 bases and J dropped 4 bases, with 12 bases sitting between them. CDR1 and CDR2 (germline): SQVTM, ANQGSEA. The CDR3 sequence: CSVEEQTGLYGYTF. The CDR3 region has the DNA TGCAGCGTTGAAGAGCAGACAGGACTCTATGGCTACACCTTC.

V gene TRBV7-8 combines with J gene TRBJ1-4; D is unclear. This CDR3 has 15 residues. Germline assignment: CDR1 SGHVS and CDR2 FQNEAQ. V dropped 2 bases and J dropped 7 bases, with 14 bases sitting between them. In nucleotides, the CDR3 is TGTGCCAGCAGCTTACCGAAGTCAGGACTTGAAAAACTGTTTTTT. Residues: CASSLPKSGLEKLFF.

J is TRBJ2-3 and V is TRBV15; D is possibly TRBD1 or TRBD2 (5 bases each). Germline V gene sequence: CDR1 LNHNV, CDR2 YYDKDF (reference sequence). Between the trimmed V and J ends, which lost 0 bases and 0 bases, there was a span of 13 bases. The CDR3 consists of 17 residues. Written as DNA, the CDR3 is TGTGCCACCAGCAGAGATCGGGGCGGTCCTAGCACAGATACGCAGTATTTT. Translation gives CATSRDRGGPSTDTQYF.

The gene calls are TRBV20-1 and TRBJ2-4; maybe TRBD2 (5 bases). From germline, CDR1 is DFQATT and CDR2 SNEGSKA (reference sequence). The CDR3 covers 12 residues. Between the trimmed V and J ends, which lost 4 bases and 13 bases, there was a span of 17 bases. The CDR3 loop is CSATQRDWEQYF. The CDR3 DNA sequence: TGCAGTGCTACCCAACGCGATTGGGAGCAGTACTTC.

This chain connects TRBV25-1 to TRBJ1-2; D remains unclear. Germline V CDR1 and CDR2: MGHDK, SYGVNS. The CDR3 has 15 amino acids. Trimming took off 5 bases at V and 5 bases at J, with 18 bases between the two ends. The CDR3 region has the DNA TGTGCCAGCAGTCCCGGGGTGGCGGCTGATTATGGCTACACCTTC. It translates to CASSPGVAADYGYTF.

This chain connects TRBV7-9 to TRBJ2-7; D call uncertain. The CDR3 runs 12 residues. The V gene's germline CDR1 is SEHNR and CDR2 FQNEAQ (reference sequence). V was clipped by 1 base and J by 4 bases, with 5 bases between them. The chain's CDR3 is CASSLGEYEQYF. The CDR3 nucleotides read TGTGCCAGCAGCTTAGGTGAATACGAGCAGTACTTC.

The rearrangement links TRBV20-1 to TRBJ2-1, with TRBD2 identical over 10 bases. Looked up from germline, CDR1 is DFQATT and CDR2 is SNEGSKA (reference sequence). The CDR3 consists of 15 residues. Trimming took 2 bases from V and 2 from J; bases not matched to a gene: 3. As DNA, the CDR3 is TGCAGTGCTAGAAGTAGCGGGAGGACCTACAATGAGCAGTTCTTC. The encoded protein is CSARSSGRTYNEQFF.

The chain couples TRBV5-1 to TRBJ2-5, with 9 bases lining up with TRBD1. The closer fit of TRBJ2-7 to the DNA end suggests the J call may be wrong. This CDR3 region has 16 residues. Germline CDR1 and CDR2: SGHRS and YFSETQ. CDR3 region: CASSPIPGQGRGEQYF. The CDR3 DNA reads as TGCGCCAGCAGCCCAATCCCGGGACAGGGTAGGGGCGAGCAGTACTTC.

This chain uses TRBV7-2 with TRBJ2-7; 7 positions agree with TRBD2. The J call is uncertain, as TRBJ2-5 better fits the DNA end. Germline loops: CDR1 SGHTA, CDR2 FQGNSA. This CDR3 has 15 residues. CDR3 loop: CASSGTGTIRETQYF. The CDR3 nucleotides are TGTGCCAGCAGCGGAACCGGGACTATCAGGGAGACCCAGTACTTC.

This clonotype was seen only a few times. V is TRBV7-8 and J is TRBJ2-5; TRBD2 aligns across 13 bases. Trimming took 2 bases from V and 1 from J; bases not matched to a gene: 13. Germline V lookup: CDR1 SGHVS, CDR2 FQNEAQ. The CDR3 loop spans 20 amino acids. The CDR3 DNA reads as TGTGCCAGCAGCTTAAGTTGGTTGGTGGGACTAGCGGGGACCCAAGAGACCCAGTACTTC. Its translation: CASSLSWLVGLAGTQETQYF. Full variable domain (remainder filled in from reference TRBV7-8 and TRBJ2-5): GAGVSQSPRYKVAKRGQDVALRCDPISGHVSLFWYQQALGQGPEFLTYFQNEAQLDKSGLPSDRFFAERPEGSVSTLKIQRTQQEDSAVYLCASSLSWLVGLAGTQETQYFGPGTRLLVL.

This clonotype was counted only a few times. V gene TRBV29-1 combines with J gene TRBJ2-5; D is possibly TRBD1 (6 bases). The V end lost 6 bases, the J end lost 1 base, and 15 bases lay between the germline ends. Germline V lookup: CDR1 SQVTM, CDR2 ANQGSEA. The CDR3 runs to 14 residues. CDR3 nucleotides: TGCAGCGTCGCCCCGACAGGACTCCAAGAGACCCAGTACTTC. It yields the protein CSVAPTGLQETQYF.

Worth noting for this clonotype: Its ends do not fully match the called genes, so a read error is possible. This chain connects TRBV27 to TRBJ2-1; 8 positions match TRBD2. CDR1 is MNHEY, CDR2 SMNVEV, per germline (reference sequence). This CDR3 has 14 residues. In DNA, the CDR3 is TGTGCCAGTAGTTTGGATAGCGGGATTAATGAGCAGTTCTTC. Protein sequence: CASSLDSGINEQFF.

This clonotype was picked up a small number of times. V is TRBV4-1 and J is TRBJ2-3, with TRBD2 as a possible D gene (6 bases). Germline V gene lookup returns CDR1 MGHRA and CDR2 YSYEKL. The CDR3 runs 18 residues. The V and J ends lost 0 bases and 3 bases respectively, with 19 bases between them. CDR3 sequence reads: CASSQDSAGLGLTDTQYF. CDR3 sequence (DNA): TGCGCCAGCAGCCAAGACTCGGCGGGGTTGGGGTTAACAGATACGCAGTATTTT.

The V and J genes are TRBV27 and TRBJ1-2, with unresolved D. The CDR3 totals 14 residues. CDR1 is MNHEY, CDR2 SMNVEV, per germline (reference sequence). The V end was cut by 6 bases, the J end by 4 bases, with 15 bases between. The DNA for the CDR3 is TGTGCCAGCAGCTTTCGGATCGGCCCCTATGGCTACACCTTC. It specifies CASSFRIGPYGYTF.

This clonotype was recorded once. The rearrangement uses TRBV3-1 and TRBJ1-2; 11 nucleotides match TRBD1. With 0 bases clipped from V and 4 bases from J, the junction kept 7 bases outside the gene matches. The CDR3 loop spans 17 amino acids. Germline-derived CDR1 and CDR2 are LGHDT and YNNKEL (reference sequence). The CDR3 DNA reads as TGTGCCAGCAGCCAAGATCGGGACAGGGGGTCGCGCTATGGCTACACCTTC. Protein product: CASSQDRDRGSRYGYTF.

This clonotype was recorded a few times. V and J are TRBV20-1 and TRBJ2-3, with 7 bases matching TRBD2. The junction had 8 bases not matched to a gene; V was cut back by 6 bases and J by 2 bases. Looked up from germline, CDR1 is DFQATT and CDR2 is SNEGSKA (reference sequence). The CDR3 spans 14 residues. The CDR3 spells CSARIAGITDTQYF. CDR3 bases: TGCAGTGCCCGAATAGCGGGTATCACAGATACGCAGTATTTT.